This T cell receptor (beta chain) was found in a study of CD8 T cells in ankylosing spondylitis. Study results and caveats: Within ankylosing spondylitis blood, a TCR beta motif made up of several highly homologous variants appeared to be characteristic.

V gave up 7 bases and J gave up 0 bases, with 12 bases separating them. Per germline, CDR1 SQVTM and CDR2 ANQGSEA. This CDR3 has 13 amino acids. There are many counts of this clonotype. What it recognizes is unknown. TCRdb fed the 5' RACE reads into MiXCR, producing one record per CDR3 protein. The data show about 420,000 distinct CDR3 sequences, with 20% to 25% seen just once and roughly 16% held by the top ten. The chain recombines TRBV29-1 with TRBJ1-1; unclear D gene. Sequences were obtained from blood, either unsorted or a sorted T cell fraction (not recorded which). The clonotype originates from a male donor with ankylosing spondylitis. The CDR3 DNA reads TGCAGCGCCCAACCACGGATGAACACTGAAGCTTTCTTT. Its protein is CSAQPRMNTEAFF.